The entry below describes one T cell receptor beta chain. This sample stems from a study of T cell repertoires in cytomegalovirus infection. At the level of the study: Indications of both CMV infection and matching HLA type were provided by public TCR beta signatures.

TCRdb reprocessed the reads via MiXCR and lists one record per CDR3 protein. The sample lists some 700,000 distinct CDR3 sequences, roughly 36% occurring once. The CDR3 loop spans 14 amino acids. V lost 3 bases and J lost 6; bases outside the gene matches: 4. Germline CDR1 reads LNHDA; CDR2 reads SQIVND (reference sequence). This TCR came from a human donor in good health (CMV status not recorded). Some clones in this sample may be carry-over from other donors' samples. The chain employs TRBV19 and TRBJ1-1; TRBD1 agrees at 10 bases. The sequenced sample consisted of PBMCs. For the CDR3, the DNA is TGTGCCAGTAGTATGACAGGGGGCTATGCTGAAGCTTTCTTT. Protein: CASSMTGGYAEAFF.